These 20 T cell receptor beta chains came from one sample sequenced in a study of regulatory T cells in long-lasting Graves disease. Arm-PCR with iRepertoire HTBI primers amplified the CDR3 regions for these TCR beta libraries. TCRdb fed the multiplex PCR reads into MiXCR, producing one record per CDR3 protein. The table records approximately 500,000 distinct CDR3 sequences, approximately 21% of them present only once. Time point specified: persistent/refractory GD, antithyroid drugs over 5 years with positive TRAb. There was RNA extracted from PBMCs, and the TCR library was made from it. The source material was peripheral blood mononuclear cells (PBMCs), sampled when the disease was refractory, from a patient treated with antithyroid drugs. These TCRs come from a female donor with Graves disease.

Many counts were recorded for this clonotype. The gene calls are TRBV3-1 and TRBJ2-5; D may correspond to TRBD1 or TRBD2 (6 bases each). This CDR3 is built from 15 residues. Trimming removed 0 bases from V and 6 bases from J, with 14 bases in between. From germline, CDR1 is LGHDT and CDR2 YNNKEL (reference sequence). CDR3 protein: CASSQDGGPQKTQYF. The CDR3 region has the DNA TGTGCCAGCAGCCAAGATGGGGGGCCCCAGAAGACCCAGTACTTC.

V is TRBV20-1 and J is TRBJ2-2, with 10 bases matching TRBD2. CDR3 size: 14 residues. J lost 6 bases, V lost 1 base, and 2 bases had no gene match. Germline assignment: CDR1 DFQATT and CDR2 SNEGSKA (reference sequence). The CDR3 sequence: CSARVTSGAGELFF. The CDR3 DNA is TGCAGTGCTAGAGTAACTAGCGGGGCCGGGGAGCTGTTTTTT.

J is TRBJ2-5 and V is TRBV12-3 or TRBV12-4; D unresolved. With 7 bases removed from V and 5 bases from J, the gap between germline ends came to 17 bases. This CDR3 has 14 residues. The CDR3 sequence is CASKFFGSPETQYF. The DNA of the CDR3 is TGTGCCAGCAAATTCTTTGGGTCCCCGGAGACCCAGTACTTC.

In this sample, this clonotype turned up many times. This chain joins TRBV6-1 and TRBJ2-5, with D perhaps matching TRBD1 (6 bases). V was pared by 8 bases and J by 7 bases, with 17 bases between. This CDR3 has 13 amino acids. Germline assignment: CDR1 MNHNS and CDR2 SASEGT. CDR3 nucleotide sequence: TGTGCCAGCTTAAGGGACACCCAGGCGACCCAGTACTTC. It specifies CASLRDTQATQYF.

The V gene is TRBV5-8, the J gene TRBJ1-5; D is undetermined. The CDR3 sequence is 14 residues long. The V and J ends lost 1 base and 3 bases respectively, with 8 bases between them. In germline, CDR1 is SGHTS, CDR2 YDEGEE. The CDR3 reads CASSLWRPNQPQHF. The CDR3 nucleotides read TGTGCCAGCAGCTTGTGGCGGCCCAATCAGCCCCAGCATTTT. The full variable domain, in which reference TRBV5-8 and TRBJ1-5 provide the parts outside the CDR3, is EAGVTQSPTHLIKTRGQQATLRCSPISGHTSVYWYQQALGLGLQFLLWYDEGEERNRGNFPPRFSGRQFPNYSSELNVNALELEDSALYLCASSLWRPNQPQHFGDGTRLSIL.

This clonotype was recorded many times. J is TRBJ1-5 and V is TRBV29-1; no reliable D call. The CDR3 covers 13 residues. The V gene's germline CDR1 is SQVTM and CDR2 ANQGSEA. The V end lost 0 bases, the J end lost 11 bases, and 14 bases lay between the germline ends. DNA for the CDR3: TGCAGCGTTGAAGATCAAGTCAGCCTAGCCCAGCATTTT. This gives the protein CSVEDQVSLAQHF.

The chain combines TRBV25-1 with TRBJ2-7; the D gene is possibly TRBD1 (6 bases). Germline CDR1 is MGHDK and CDR2 is SYGVNS. The V and J ends lost 6 bases and 6 bases respectively, with 24 bases between them. The CDR3 consists of 16 residues. CDR3 in amino acids: CASRRQASDSLAEQYF. In DNA, the CDR3 is TGTGCCAGCAGAAGACAGGCTTCCGATTCGTTGGCCGAGCAGTACTTC.

This clonotype was seen many times. The chain carries TRBV6-2 or TRBV6-3 and TRBJ2-7, with D maybe TRBD2 (6 bases). Germline CDR1 MNHEY, CDR2 SVGEGT. V lost 5 bases to trimming and J lost 6 bases, with 14 bases between them. The CDR3 covers 13 residues. CDR3 in amino acids: CASSADYGREQYF. The CDR3 bases are TGTGCCAGCAGTGCGGACTACGGTCGCGAGCAGTACTTC.

This clonotype appeared many times. J is TRBJ1-1 and V is TRBV12-5; D perhaps matches TRBD1 (6 bases). The CDR3 has 15 residues. Germline-derived CDR1 and CDR2 are LGHNT and FRNRAP. V was trimmed by 3 bases and J by 3 bases, leaving 14 bases between them. The DNA for the CDR3 is TGTGCTAGTGGTTTAACGGGGGCATACTACACTGAAGCTTTCTTT. Amino acid sequence: CASGLTGAYYTEAFF.

The chain couples TRBV5-1 to TRBJ1-1; unclear D gene. The CDR3 is 14 amino acids. The germline CDR1 and CDR2 sequences are SGHRS and YFSETQ. V was trimmed by 0 bases and J by 1 base, leaving 7 bases between them. The DNA of the CDR3 is TGCGCCAGCAGCTTGGGTTACCAGAACACTGAAGCTTTCTTT. Its translation: CASSLGYQNTEAFF.

This clonotype was observed a few times. The DNA of the CDR3 is TGTGCCAGCAGTTACAGCCCAGAGACAGGCTATGGCTACACCTTC. Its translation is CASSYSPETGYGYTF. The V gene is TRBV12-3 or TRBV12-4, the J gene TRBJ1-2; weak D call: TRBD1 (6 bases). The CDR3 has 15 residues. V shed 4 bases and J shed 4 bases, with 16 bases lying between them.

This clonotype was seen only a few times. One base away lies a much larger clone, so this may be a sequencing read error. V and J are TRBV12-3 or TRBV12-4 and TRBJ2-5; the D gene is possibly TRBD2 (5 bases). CDR3 length: 14 residues. The chain's CDR3 is CARSHPGWGETQYF. The CDR3 bases are TGTGCCCGCAGTCACCCGGGGTGGGGAGAGACCCAGTACTTC.

In DNA form, the CDR3 reads TGTGCCAGCAGCTTAGGCCTGAGTAACTATGGCTACACCTTC. This sequence encodes CASSLGLSNYGYTF. The chain joins TRBV7-8 to TRBJ1-2; D remains unclear. The CDR3 spans 14 residues. Looked up from germline, CDR1 is SGHVS and CDR2 is FQNEAQ. Trimming shortened V by 1 base and J by 1 base, and 7 bases separated the two germline ends.

This chain uses TRBV4-3 with TRBJ2-7; the match to TRBD1 covers 7 bases. Germline lookup yields CDR1 LGHNA and CDR2 YSLEER. Trimming at V came to 4 bases and at J to 2 bases, leaving 8 bases not matched to a gene. CDR3 length: 15 residues. CDR3 amino acids: CASSPAAGGPYEQYF. The CDR3 nucleotides read TGCGCCAGCAGCCCGGCGGCAGGGGGACCCTACGAGCAGTACTTC.

This clonotype was observed a handful of times. This sequence joins TRBV3-1 and TRBJ1-2; TRBD1 is a possible D gene (5 bases). The CDR3 runs 14 residues. Germline loops: CDR1 LGHDT, CDR2 YNNKEL (reference sequence). The V end was cut by 1 base, the J end by 7 bases, with 13 bases between. The CDR3 protein is CASSQGAMRGGYTF. Here the CDR3 DNA reads TGTGCCAGCAGCCAAGGGGCGATGAGGGGTGGCTACACCTTC.

J is TRBJ1-2 and V is TRBV19; no definite D call. The CDR3 loop spans 15 amino acids. The germline V gene encodes CDR1 LNHDA and CDR2 SQIVND (reference sequence). V was cut by 0 bases and J by 0 bases, with 8 bases left in between. CDR3 residues: CASSIDVGANYGYTF. In nucleotides, the CDR3 is TGTGCCAGTAGTATAGATGTCGGGGCTAACTATGGCTACACCTTC.

The table lists this clonotype with a few counts. This chain uses TRBV30 with TRBJ1-3; D ambiguous. The CDR3 is 13 residues long. The V gene's germline CDR1 is GTSNPN and CDR2 SVGIG (reference sequence). Deletions cut 4 bases from V and 0 bases from J, with 7 bases between. CDR3 bases: TGTGCCTGGACCCCTAACTCTGGAAACACCATATATTTT. It yields the protein CAWTPNSGNTIYF. Filled out from reference TRBV30 and TRBJ1-3, the complete variable domain reads SQTIHQWPATLVQPVGSPLSLECTVEGTSNPNLYWYRQAAGRGLQLLFYSVGIGQISSEVPQNLSASRPQDRQFILSSKKLLLSDSGFYLCAWTPNSGNTIYFGEGSWLTVV.

This clonotype showed up just a few times. This may arise from a read error, as a much more abundant clone is one base away. J is TRBJ2-5 and V is TRBV20-1; D is perhaps TRBD2 (6 bases). The CDR3 totals 14 residues. V lost 0 bases and J lost 2, with 10 bases in between. Germline V gene lookup returns CDR1 DFQATT and CDR2 SNEGSKA (reference sequence). CDR3 DNA sequence: TGCAGTGCTAGAGATTGGGGGGAGCAAGAGACCCAGTACTTC. Residues: CSARDWGEQETQYF.

This clonotype has a handful of counts. The chain links TRBV11-3 to TRBJ2-3, with D unresolved. From germline, CDR1 is SGHNT and CDR2 YENEEA. The CDR3 has 14 amino acids. V was cut by 0 bases and J by 2 bases, with 6 bases left in between. CDR3: CASSLDQVTDTQYF. As DNA, the CDR3 is TGTGCCAGCAGCTTAGATCAGGTCACAGATACGCAGTATTTT. Drawing the rest from reference TRBV11-3 and TRBJ2-3, the complete variable domain is EAGVVQSPRYKIIEKKQPVAFWCNPISGHNTLYWYLQNLGQGPELLIRYENEEAVDDSQLPKDRFSAERLKGVDSTLKIQPAELGDSAVYLCASSLDQVTDTQYFGPGTRLTVL.

Turning to this clonotype: A much larger clone differs from this one at a single base, so this may be a read error. V and J are TRBV7-2 and TRBJ2-2; no firm D call. The CDR3 totals 15 residues. V lost 1 base and J 1 base, leaving 7 bases between the germline ends. Germline V gene sequence: CDR1 SGHTA, CDR2 FQGNSA. The CDR3 DNA reads as TGTGCCAGCAGCTTAGTGTCAGGGAACACCGGGGAGCTGTTTTTT. As protein: CASSLVSGNTGELFF.